This T cell receptor (beta chain) was sequenced for a study of esophageal squamous cell carcinoma under preoperative chemotherapy. Study in general: Samples included peripheral blood T cells as well as tumor-infiltrating lymphocytes.

The time point denotes: before preoperative PTX-NDP chemotherapy. Patients received paclitaxel-nedaplatin as preoperative chemotherapy before surgery. Study-level findings and limits: Peripheral T cells showed a significant TCR diversity increase after chemotherapy, unlike tumor-infiltrating lymphocytes.

By its share, this clonotype is medium-sized. Its antigen is not known. With V trimmed by 11 bases and J by 4 bases, 10 bases remained unmatched. Germline CDR1 reads MNHNS; CDR2 reads SASEGT. The CDR3 totals 14 residues. MiXCR, run by TCRdb on the PCR reads, gives a single entry per CDR3 protein. The sample has 15,000 to 20,000 distinct CDR3 sequences; 48% are singletons. The clonotype originates from a human donor with esophageal squamous cell carcinoma. The donor label of this sample is uncertain. The sample was collected from a patient given preoperative chemotherapy. The chain carries TRBV6-1 and TRBJ2-7; 11 bases agree with TRBD2. CDR3 sequence: CARLAGGPVYEQYF. CDR3 sequence (DNA): TGTGCCCGGTTAGCGGGAGGGCCTGTATACGAGCAGTACTTC.